This T cell receptor (beta chain) was observed in a study of shared clonotypes between healthy human individuals. The data were produced by immunoSEQ multiplex PCR, yet TCRdb's version contains in-frame clones alone and is incomplete. The sample includes 2 million to 2.5 million clones, 85% to 95% of them seen just once. Trimming took 1 base from V and 9 from J, leaving 20 bases between them. The CDR3 loop spans 16 amino acids. The V gene's germline CDR1 is SGHRS and CDR2 YFSETQ. The genes are TRBV5-1 and TRBJ2-1; D not certain. This receptor was obtained from a man younger than 35 in good health. Some clones in this sample may be carry-over from other donors' samples. What was sequenced was naive CD4+ T cells from PBMCs. Stated subset: CD45RA+ positively selected. The CDR3 spells CASSLRLATSDGEQFF. The CDR3 DNA sequence: TGCGCCAGCAGCTTGAGGTTGGCCACTTCCGATGGTGAGCAGTTCTTC.